One sample yielded the 4 T cell receptor beta chains listed below, sequenced in a study of vaccination effects on CD4 cells after COVID-19. Subsequent to a culture period of 10 days, CD4+ T cells were isolated. Participants were given two doses of BNT162b2 or mRNA-1273 vaccine. These receptors lack a known antigen. The method was immunoSEQ multiplex PCR; TCRdb's version includes in-frame clones alone and lacks a portion of them. The table includes 66,000 or so clones, around 79% detected once. This specimen consisted of CD4+ T cells from PBMCs cultured without peptide, obtained after COVID-19 vaccination. The receptors shown here come from a human donor who received a COVID-19 vaccine.

This chain uses TRBV24-1 with TRBJ1-5; 7 nucleotides match TRBD1. The ends lost 5 bases at V and 3 bases at J; junction bases unmatched: 15. CDR1 is KGHDR and CDR2 is SFDVKD in the germline V gene. The CDR3 is 18 amino acids. CDR3 DNA sequence: TGTGCCACCAGTGGTTCCTCAGGGGGTTCGGTGAACAATCAGCCCCAGCATTTT. Protein sequence: CATSGSSGGSVNNQPQHF.

The CDR3 sequence is CASSHVLRTTKKETQYF. Written as DNA, the CDR3 is TGCGCCAGCAGCCATGTTCTACGGACGACCAAGAAAGAGACCCAGTACTTC. This rearrangement joins TRBV4-1 to TRBJ2-5; unclear D gene. The CDR3 sequence is 17 residues long. With 3 bases removed from V and 3 bases from J, the gap between germline ends came to 20 bases. Germline V gene lookup returns CDR1 MGHRA and CDR2 YSYEKL.

The genes are TRBV23-1 and TRBJ1-5; possibly TRBD1 for D (5 bases). TRBV23-1 is known as an ORF, though its function is uncertain. V was trimmed by 0 bases and J by 0 bases, leaving 18 bases between them. The CDR3 loop spans 19 amino acids. CDR3 in amino acids: CASSQSATPPGHSNQPQHF. The CDR3 DNA is TGCGCCAGCAGTCAATCGGCGACACCTCCGGGGCATAGCAATCAGCCCCAGCATTTT.

This chain connects TRBV5-6 to TRBJ2-3; D possibly corresponds to TRBD2 (6 bases). Trimming took 2 bases from V and 1 from J, leaving 8 bases between them. This CDR3 is built from 14 residues. Germline CDR1 reads SGHDT; CDR2 reads YYEEEE. The chain's CDR3 is CASSLQRGTDTQYF. The DNA of the CDR3 is TGTGCCAGCAGCTTACAGCGGGGCACAGATACGCAGTATTTT.